The source of this T cell receptor (beta chain) is a study of patients and donors after allogeneic stem cell transplantation. This clonotype appeared a single time. The V and J ends lost 9 bases and 4 bases respectively, with 19 bases between them. This CDR3 is built from 14 residues. In germline, CDR1 is SGHKS, CDR2 YYEKEE (reference sequence). TCRdb independently ran MiXCR on the RT-PCR reads; one entry per CDR3 protein. Among some 230,000 distinct CDR3 sequences listed, less than 15% were seen once. Sequencing was done on a sample of blood, either unsorted or a sorted T cell fraction (not recorded which). The chain combines TRBV5-5 with TRBJ2-5; unclear D gene. This sequence was found in a human donor who was either an allogeneic HSCT recipient or a stem cell or donor lymphocyte infusion donor (not recorded which). It is not recorded whose cells these are; they may come from a transplant donor. The CDR3 here is CANARSLGSETQYF. CDR3 coding DNA: TGTGCCAACGCCCGGTCGTTGGGGTCAGAGACCCAGTACTTC.